A selection of T cell receptor beta chains follows, all from one sample in a study of tumor and adjacent non-tumor tissue in lung cancer. Each CDR3 protein is one row after TCRdb ran MiXCR on the multiplex PCR reads. The sample shows just over 200,000 distinct CDR3 sequences, 70% to 75% of them seen only once. Source material: lung tumor tissue. Receptors were obtained from a man in his sixties with non-small cell lung cancer. Both conserved end residues are part of each CDR3. The order of the fields is D gene, clone size, CDR3 length, V gene, J gene, CDR3 protein, CDR3 DNA. The D gene is left open where the match is weak. Size is omitted from some rows. Given values are once, few, many or a class for expanded clones.

d_gene: TRBD1
abundance: NA
len: 15
v_gene: TRBV28
j_gene: TRBJ1-1
CDR3aa: CASSLFQTGRTEAFF
CDR3nt: TGTGCCAGCAGTTTATTCCAGACAGGGAGGACTGAAGCTTTCTTT

d_gene: NA
abundance: NA
len: 13
v_gene: TRBV11-3
j_gene: TRBJ1-2
CDR3aa: CASSLTAEYGYIF
CDR3nt: TGTGCCAGCAGCTTGACAGCAGAATATGGCTACATCTTC

d_gene: NA
abundance: NA
len: 13
v_gene: TRBV11-2
j_gene: TRBJ2-1
CDR3aa: CASNLEPYNEQFF
CDR3nt: TGTGCCAGCAACTTAGAGCCCTACAATGAGCAGTTCTTC

d_gene: NA
abundance: NA
len: 14
v_gene: TRBV5-1
j_gene: TRBJ2-2
CDR3aa: CAISPLSDTGKLFF
CDR3nt: TGCGCCATCAGCCCGTTATCTGACACCGGGAAGCTGTTTTTT

d_gene: NA
abundance: NA
len: 15
v_gene: TRBV7-9
j_gene: TRBJ2-1
CDR3aa: CANSSRGGMSNEQFF
CDR3nt: TGTGCCAACAGCTCCCGAGGTGGGATGAGCAATGAGCAGTTCTTC

d_gene: NA
abundance: NA
len: 16
v_gene: TRBV20-1
j_gene: TRBJ2-3
CDR3aa: CSARDIARERTDTQYF
CDR3nt: TGCAGTGCTAGAGATATAGCGAGAGAAAGGACAGATACGCAGTATTTT

d_gene: NA
abundance: NA
len: 14
v_gene: TRBV20-1
j_gene: TRBJ1-5
CDR3aa: CSAKSAAVNQPQHF
CDR3nt: TGCAGTGCTAAGTCCGCAGCGGTTAATCAGCCCCAGCATTTT

d_gene: NA
abundance: many
len: 10
v_gene: TRBV29-1
j_gene: TRBJ1-1
CDR3aa: CSGGDTEAFF
CDR3nt: TGCAGCGGGGGGGACACTGAAGCTTTCTTT

d_gene: NA
abundance: NA
len: 16
v_gene: TRBV13
j_gene: TRBJ1-2
CDR3aa: CVSSRQTSLANYGYTF
CDR3nt: TGTGTCAGCAGCCGACAGACCTCGTTGGCGAACTATGGCTACACCTTC

d_gene: NA
abundance: NA
len: 16
v_gene: TRBV28
j_gene: TRBJ1-2
CDR3aa: CACSFPGSAGNYGYTF
CDR3nt: TGTGCCTGCAGTTTCCCAGGGTCAGCGGGTAACTATGGCTACACCTTC

d_gene: NA
abundance: few
len: 15
v_gene: TRBV6-6
j_gene: TRBJ1-2
CDR3aa: CASSYPPGTGDGYTF
CDR3nt: TGTGCCAGCAGTTACCCTCCTGGGACGGGGGATGGCTACACCTTC

d_gene: NA
abundance: few
len: 12
v_gene: TRBV28
j_gene: TRBJ1-1
CDR3aa: CASSLRSGNTFF
CDR3nt: TGTGCCAGCAGTTTACGGTCGGGGAACACTTTCTTT

d_gene: TRBD2
abundance: NA
len: 18
v_gene: TRBV4-1
j_gene: TRBJ2-4
CDR3aa: CTSSQGRGLEGDRNIQYF
CDR3nt: TGCACCAGCAGCCAAGGTAGGGGACTAGAGGGAGATAGGAACATTCAGTACTTT

d_gene: TRBD2
abundance: few
len: 16
v_gene: TRBV11-2
j_gene: TRBJ2-1
CDR3aa: CASSLAGGSAVNEKFF
CDR3nt: TGTGCCAGCAGCTTAGCGGGGGGGTCTGCTGTAAATGAGAAGTTCTTC

d_gene: NA
abundance: NA
len: 17
v_gene: TRBV5-6
j_gene: TRBJ2-1
CDR3aa: CASSLGVSGSSYNEQFF
CDR3nt: TGTGCCAGCAGCTTGGGAGTCTCGGGGAGCTCCTACAATGAGCAGTTCTTC

d_gene: NA
abundance: NA
len: 16
v_gene: TRBV11-3
j_gene: TRBJ2-2
CDR3aa: CASSPRYFYDTGELLF
CDR3nt: TGTGCCAGCAGTCCCCGATATTTTTACGACACCGGGGAGCTGCTTTTT

d_gene: NA
abundance: NA
len: 14
v_gene: TRBV11-2
j_gene: TRBJ2-5
CDR3aa: CTSRIIGYQETEYF
CDR3nt: TGTACCAGCAGAATAATTGGCTACCAAGAGACCGAGTACTTC

d_gene: NA
abundance: few
len: 13
v_gene: TRBV28
j_gene: TRBJ1-1
CDR3aa: CASSFSPSGEAFF
CDR3nt: TGTGCCAGCAGTTTTTCCCCCTCGGGTGAAGCTTTCTTT

d_gene: NA
abundance: once
len: 14
v_gene: TRBV28
j_gene: TRBJ1-2
CDR3aa: CAGSFRPTGIGYTF
CDR3nt: TGTGCCGGCAGTTTTAGGCCCACAGGGATTGGCTACACCTTC

d_gene: NA
abundance: once
len: 12
v_gene: TRBV28
j_gene: TRBJ2-7
CDR3aa: CAIGVVSYDQYF
CDR3nt: TGTGCCATCGGGGTGGTCTCCTACGACCAGTACTTC

d_gene: TRBD2
abundance: NA
len: 17
v_gene: TRBV11-3
j_gene: TRBJ2-3
CDR3aa: CASSSSGGRLDTDTQYF
CDR3nt: TGTGCCAGCAGCTCTAGCGGGGGGCGATTGGACACGGATACTCAGTATTTT

d_gene: TRBD1
abundance: few
len: 16
v_gene: TRBV5-5
j_gene: TRBJ2-4
CDR3aa: CASSLAGTGGKNIQYF
CDR3nt: TGTGCCAGCAGCTTGGCGGGGACAGGGGGAAAAAACATTCAGTACTTC

d_gene: NA
abundance: NA
len: 13
v_gene: TRBV28
j_gene: TRBJ2-7
CDR3aa: CASRRTASYEQYF
CDR3nt: TGTGCCAGCCGTAGGACGGCCTCCTACGAGCAGTACTTC

d_gene: NA
abundance: NA
len: 14
v_gene: TRBV6-1
j_gene: TRBJ2-3
CDR3aa: CASKRGGDTDTQYF
CDR3nt: TGTGCTAGCAAAAGGGGGGGGGACACAGATACGCAGTATTTT

d_gene: TRBD1
abundance: NA
len: 14
v_gene: TRBV6-5
j_gene: TRBJ2-3
CDR3aa: CASSIGQGIDTQYF
CDR3nt: TGTGCCAGCAGTATAGGACAGGGTATAGATACGCAGTATTTT

d_gene: NA
abundance: many
len: 14
v_gene: TRBV4-3
j_gene: TRBJ2-7
CDR3aa: CASSQDSNGYEQYF
CDR3nt: TGCGCCAGCAGCCAAGATAGTAACGGCTACGAGCAGTACTTC

d_gene: NA
abundance: NA
len: 13
v_gene: TRBV20-1
j_gene: TRBJ2-7
CDR3aa: CSARDGIGKEQYF
CDR3nt: TGCAGTGCTAGAGACGGGATTGGGAAAGAGCAGTACTTC

d_gene: NA
abundance: few
len: 14
v_gene: TRBV6-2/TRBV6-3
j_gene: TRBJ2-3
CDR3aa: CASSYGSGTDTQYF
CDR3nt: TGTGCCAGCAGTTATGGGTCGGGCACAGATACGCAGTATTTT

d_gene: NA
abundance: NA
len: 17
v_gene: TRBV5-5
j_gene: TRBJ2-3
CDR3aa: CASSSRTGTIDTDTQYF
CDR3nt: TGTGCCAGCAGCTCGCGTACCGGGACAATTGACACAGATACGCAGTATTTT

d_gene: TRBD1
abundance: NA
len: 15
v_gene: TRBV5-1
j_gene: TRBJ1-1
CDR3aa: CASSAGQAVNTEAFF
CDR3nt: TGCGCCAGCAGCGCAGGACAGGCGGTGAACACTGAAGCTTTCTTT

d_gene: NA
abundance: NA
len: 15
v_gene: TRBV4-3
j_gene: TRBJ1-6
CDR3aa: CVSSQDKRNNSPLHF
CDR3nt: TGCGTCAGCAGCCAAGATAAGCGGAATAATTCACCCCTCCACTTT

d_gene: TRBD1
abundance: NA
len: 15
v_gene: TRBV12-3/TRBV12-4
j_gene: TRBJ1-2
CDR3aa: CASSLRDRGHYGYTF
CDR3nt: TGTGCCAGCAGTTTACGGGACAGGGGTCACTATGGCTACACCTTC

d_gene: TRBD1
abundance: NA
len: 14
v_gene: TRBV4-3
j_gene: TRBJ2-7
CDR3aa: CAGSQEDRGYEQYF
CDR3nt: TGCGCCGGCAGCCAAGAGGACAGGGGTTACGAGCAGTACTTC

d_gene: TRBD1
abundance: NA
len: 18
v_gene: TRBV11-1
j_gene: TRBJ2-6
CDR3aa: CASSQRGQGFSGANVLTF
CDR3nt: TGTGCCAGCAGCCAGAGGGGACAGGGCTTCTCTGGGGCTAACGTCCTGACTTTC

d_gene: TRBD2
abundance: many
len: 15
v_gene: TRBV4-3
j_gene: TRBJ2-4
CDR3aa: CASSQEGGAKNIQYF
CDR3nt: TGCGCCAGCAGCCAAGAGGGGGGGGCCAAAAACATTCAGTACTTC

d_gene: NA
abundance: few
len: 15
v_gene: TRBV6-6
j_gene: TRBJ1-1
CDR3aa: CASFPGGFPYTEAFF
CDR3nt: TGTGCCAGCTTCCCGGGCGGGTTTCCCTACACTGAAGCTTTCTTT

d_gene: NA
abundance: few
len: 12
v_gene: TRBV29-1
j_gene: TRBJ1-2
CDR3aa: CSADHLDYGYTF
CDR3nt: TGCAGCGCCGACCACCTGGACTATGGCTACACCTTC

d_gene: NA
abundance: NA
len: 13
v_gene: TRBV20-1
j_gene: TRBJ2-7
CDR3aa: CSARAPPIYEQHF
CDR3nt: TGCAGTGCTAGAGCCCCCCCAATCTACGAACAGCACTTC

d_gene: TRBD2
abundance: many
len: 13
v_gene: TRBV20-1
j_gene: TRBJ2-2
CDR3aa: CSARAGGGRELFF
CDR3nt: TGCAGTGCTAGAGCGGGGGGGGGCAGGGAGCTGTTTTTT

d_gene: NA
abundance: NA
len: 14
v_gene: TRBV6-1
j_gene: TRBJ1-4
CDR3aa: CASRRGSTNERLYF
CDR3nt: TGTGCCAGCAGAAGGGGGTCCACTAATGAAAGACTGTATTTT

d_gene: NA
abundance: NA
len: 13
v_gene: TRBV4-2
j_gene: TRBJ1-1
CDR3aa: CASNQEGDNEAFF
CDR3nt: TGCGCCAGCAACCAAGAGGGGGACAATGAAGCTTTCTTT

d_gene: TRBD2
abundance: NA
len: 16
v_gene: TRBV28
j_gene: TRBJ2-3
CDR3aa: CASSFTSVVPGDTQYF
CDR3nt: TGTGCCAGCAGTTTTACTAGCGTGGTCCCCGGGGATACGCAGTATTTT

d_gene: TRBD2
abundance: NA
len: 13
v_gene: TRBV20-1
j_gene: TRBJ2-3
CDR3aa: CSANSGREDTLYF
CDR3nt: TGCAGTGCGAATAGCGGGAGGGAAGATACGCTGTATTTT

d_gene: NA
abundance: NA
len: 13
v_gene: TRBV12-5
j_gene: TRBJ2-1
CDR3aa: CDSGKWTAPVGFF
CDR3nt: TGTGATAGTGGTAAATGGACAGCTCCAGTGGGGTTCTTC

d_gene: TRBD2
abundance: NA
len: 15
v_gene: TRBV30
j_gene: TRBJ2-3
CDR3aa: CAWSRRGGLVDMQYF
CDR3nt: TGTGCCTGGAGTAGGCGGGGGGGCCTGGTAGATATGCAGTATTTT

d_gene: NA
abundance: NA
len: 17
v_gene: TRBV5-1
j_gene: TRBJ2-3
CDR3aa: CASSSVFGTFGGDTQYF
CDR3nt: TGCGCCAGCAGCTCCGTCTTCGGGACCTTTGGTGGAGATACGCAGTATTTT

d_gene: TRBD1
abundance: NA
len: 14
v_gene: TRBV11-2
j_gene: TRBJ1-5
CDR3aa: CASSFRGQVQPQHF
CDR3nt: TGTGCCAGCAGCTTTAGGGGGCAGGTGCAGCCCCAGCATTTC

d_gene: NA
abundance: NA
len: 13
v_gene: TRBV28
j_gene: TRBJ2-2
CDR3aa: CASVLSNTGELFF
CDR3nt: TGTGCCAGCGTTCTCTCGAACACCGGGGAGCTGTTTTTT

d_gene: NA
abundance: medium-sized
len: 14
v_gene: TRBV6-5
j_gene: TRBJ2-5
CDR3aa: CASREGLAEETQYF
CDR3nt: TGTGCCAGCAGGGAAGGGTTGGCCGAAGAGACCCAGTACTTC

d_gene: NA
abundance: few
len: 11
v_gene: TRBV28
j_gene: TRBJ1-4
CDR3aa: CASSIYEKLFF
CDR3nt: TGTGCCAGCAGTATTTATGAAAAACTGTTTTTT